This TCR beta chain comes out of a study of blood T cells in healthy people across ages (dated by TCRdb to the mid-2010s). For the wider study: Template switching captured roughly one uniquely barcoded TCR beta cDNA molecule per two T cells in model experiments. Using deep sequencing normalized with unique cDNA molecular identifiers, the study measured how TCR beta repertoire diversity changes with age. Donors were grouped into four age groups: young (average 16 years), middle-aged (roughly 38), aged (62) and long-lived (approximately 81). Donors of different ages were randomly distributed across sequencing lanes to avoid experimental bias. Using the same blood draw, the study looked at two additional independent replicas of 1 million unique cDNA reads for two donors, one aged 18 to 29 and the other aged 80 or older.

The donors were roughly 39 Caucasian individuals from Russia, aged roughly 6 to 90 years, who were systemically healthy. Approximately 9.3 milliliters of peripheral blood were collected from each donor into EDTA-treated Vacutainer tubes. Ficoll-Paque density-gradient centrifugation was used to isolate PBMCs, with at least 6.5 million per sample. Total RNA, at least 5 micrograms per sample, was extracted from PBMCs with Trizol reagent. Naive CD45RAhigh/CD27high T cell percentages were measured by flow cytometry on a PBMC aliquot from every donor. This clonotype has just a few counts. Its antigen target is currently unknown. No base quality values were provided; no much bigger clone lies one nucleotide off. Paper-wide results and their limitations: Compared with the aged group, the long-lived group had more naive CD4+ T cells, fewer expanded clones and increased TCR diversity, suggesting age selection. A strong correlation was found between observed TCR beta diversity and the percentage of naive T cells measured by flow cytometry. Estimates of total diversity from one million sequenced T cells were regarded as lower bounds and underestimates. Observed TCR beta diversity per million T cells fell roughly linearly with age, and a significant reduction was already apparent by age roughly 40. Because profiling used bulk unsorted PBMCs, naive and antigen-experienced compartments could not be compared conclusively. The CMV infection status of donors was not known, potentially confounding age-related changes in expanded clonotypes.

Library preparation employed 5' RACE. Sequenced on an Illumina HiSeq 2500. A second PCR of about 6 to 12 cycles was performed with a sample-barcoded 5' primer and a J-beta primer mix. Each TCR beta cDNA molecule received a unique molecular identifier from a template-switch 5' adaptor carrying 12 random nucleotides. Each sample yielded at least 3 million CDR3-containing paired-end reads. All of the RNA was converted into first-strand cDNA using the Mint cDNA synthesis kit, with a TRBC-specific oligonucleotide serving as the primer. All cDNA was treated with uracil-DNA glycosylase and then went through a first 18-cycle PCR with the universal primers M1SS and BC2_uni_R. The paper's data handling went like this. For normalization, 1 million high-quality reads, each with a distinct molecular identifier, were randomly selected from each sample. Reads with shared molecular identifiers were discarded instead of being binned into consensus sequences. MiTCR, set to a Q25 quality threshold and the strictest error-elimination algorithm, was used for CDR3 identification, clonotype clustering and error correction. Lower-bound total TCR beta diversity was estimated with a nonparametric unseen species model using Euler transformation. TCRdb redid the processing of the public reads, applying fastp at Q25 and MiXCR, and retained in-frame beta chains. Rows are combined by CDR3 protein, so each entry shows the most common genes and DNA. Clone size and V and J calls follow TCRdb, not the original study. Present in this sample are 730,000 or so distinct CDR3 sequences, less than 45% of which were seen just once. Of the sample, around 32% is held by the ten largest clones.

The receptor's source is an older man in good health. Sequences were obtained from blood.

CDR3 region: CASSTLSGRVQETQYF. Here is the DNA: TGTGCCAGCAGCACCCTCAGCGGGAGGGTACAAGAGACCCAGTACTTC. The chain joins TRBV7-2 to TRBJ2-5; 10 bases in the middle match TRBD2. V is cut back by 5 bases and J by 2 bases, with 8 bases in the junction unmatched. Via the germline V gene, CDR1 is SGHTA and CDR2 FQGNSA. The CDR3 measures 16 amino acids from cysteine to phenylalanine. Only the CDR3 DNA stays, 48 bases, in frame from base 1.